This entry lists 31 T cell receptor beta chains sequenced from one sample in a study of shared clonotypes between healthy human individuals. Naivety among CD8 cells was defined by CD45RO negativity and positive CCR7 selection, thereby excluding terminally differentiated effector memory CD45RA+ cells. Measured with immunoSEQ multiplex PCR; TCRdb has only the in-frame clones, and not every one. The sample consists of about 590,000 clones, roughly 95% of them appearing once. Source material: naive CD8+ T cells sorted from blood. These receptors all stem from a woman aged 25 to 39 in good health.

V and J are TRBV20-1 and TRBJ2-1, with TRBD2 matching over 10 bases. Germline V gene lookup returns CDR1 DFQATT and CDR2 SNEGSKA (reference sequence). The trim removed 6 bases at V and 14 bases at J, leaving 7 bases unmatched. The CDR3 extends over 11 amino acids. CDR3 nucleotides: TGCAGTGCGTCTAGCGGGAGTGTCGAGTTCTTC. Its translation: CSASSGSVEFF.

The chain combines TRBV7-9 with TRBJ2-3; no firm D call. The length of the CDR3 is 11 residues. Germline values: CDR1 SEHNR, CDR2 FQNEAQ (reference sequence). With 7 bases removed from V and 4 bases from J, the gap between germline ends came to 6 bases. This CDR3 is CASTLADTQYF. CDR3 sequence (DNA): TGTGCCAGCACCTTGGCAGATACGCAGTATTTT.

This chain uses TRBV27 with TRBJ1-6; TRBD1 aligns across 7 bases. J lost 2 bases, V lost 3 bases, and 1 base had no gene match. The CDR3 spans 15 residues. The V gene's germline CDR1 is MNHEY and CDR2 SMNVEV (reference sequence). CDR3 DNA sequence: TGTGCCAGCAGTTTGACAGGGACCTATAATTCACCCCTCCACTTT. Amino acids: CASSLTGTYNSPLHF.

V and J are TRBV19 and TRBJ2-7; no reliable D call. Deletions cut 1 base from V and 5 bases from J, with 12 bases between. CDR1 and CDR2 (germline): LNHDA, SQIVND (reference sequence). The CDR3 has 14 residues. CDR3: CASSIGAGWDEQYF. The CDR3 nucleotides are TGTGCCAGTAGTATAGGAGCCGGATGGGACGAGCAGTACTTC.

V is TRBV14 and J is TRBJ2-3; 7 bases agree with TRBD2. Trimming cost V 1 base and J 0 bases; bases outside gene matches: 4. Germline CDR1 and CDR2: SGHDN and FVKESK. The length of the CDR3 is 16 residues. CDR3 coding DNA: TGTGCCAGCAGCCAAGTCCAGCGGGGAAGCACAGATACGCAGTATTTT. It is translated as CASSQVQRGSTDTQYF.

The rearrangement links TRBV15 to TRBJ2-2, with D maybe TRBD1 (6 bases). The V end was cut by 4 bases, the J end by 1 base, with 13 bases between. This CDR3 region has 16 residues. CDR1 is LNHNV and CDR2 is YYDKDF in the germline V gene (reference sequence). The CDR3 nucleotides are TGTGCCACCAGCACCCGGACAGACAAGAACACCGGGGAGCTGTTTTTT. As protein: CATSTRTDKNTGELFF.

CDR3 sequence: CASTSGSPVSNEQFF. The CDR3, as DNA: TGTGCCAGCACCAGTGGGTCCCCCGTTTCCAATGAGCAGTTCTTC. The chain recombines TRBV28 with TRBJ2-1; D is unclear. This CDR3 is 15 amino acids long. Between the trimmed V and J ends, which lost 7 bases and 6 bases, there was a span of 19 bases. Germline V gene lookup returns CDR1 MDHEN and CDR2 SYDVKM.

The chain links TRBV29-1 to TRBJ2-1, with TRBD2 identical over 8 bases. This CDR3 is 16 amino acids long. Losses at the gene ends were 4 bases for V and 4 bases for J; bases not matched to a gene: 12. The germline CDR1 and CDR2 sequences are SQVTM and ANQGSEA. The CDR3 nucleotides are TGCAGCGTTGTCGGGGGGGCCTTTACTATTTACAATGAGCAGTTCTTC. It specifies CSVVGGAFTIYNEQFF.

V gene TRBV25-1 combines with J gene TRBJ1-4; a possible D gene is TRBD1 (5 bases). Trimming removed 4 bases from V and 5 bases from J, with 11 bases in between. Germline CDR1 MGHDK, CDR2 SYGVNS. The CDR3 covers 14 residues. The CDR3 loop is CASSVTGGNEKLFF. DNA for the CDR3: TGTGCCAGCAGTGTCACAGGAGGGAATGAAAAACTGTTTTTT.

This sequence joins TRBV7-9 and TRBJ2-1, with TRBD2 matching over 14 bases. Germline CDR1 is SEHNR and CDR2 is FQNEAQ (reference sequence). Trimming took 5 bases from V and 8 from J; bases not matched to a gene: 14. This CDR3 contains 18 residues. The CDR3 DNA reads TGTGCCAGCAGCCGACTAGCGGGAGGGCCTGGGGGGACGGATGAGCAGTTCTTC. Translated: CASSRLAGGPGGTDEQFF. Complete variable domain (other parts from reference TRBV7-9 and TRBJ2-1): DTGVSQNPRHKITKRGQNVTFRCDPISEHNRLYWYRQTLGQGPEFLTYFQNEAQLEKSRLLSDRFSAERPKGSFSTLEIQRTEQGDSAMYLCASSRLAGGPGGTDEQFFGPGTRLTVL.

The V and J genes are TRBV27 and TRBJ2-1, with TRBD2 matching 9 bases. CDR3 length: 16 amino acids. Trimming cost V 6 bases and J 4 bases; bases outside gene matches: 10. Germline CDR1 is MNHEY and CDR2 is SMNVEV (reference sequence). The CDR3 region has the DNA TGTGCCAGCAGCTATTCGGGGACTAGCTCTTACAATGAGCAGTTCTTC. Protein: CASSYSGTSSYNEQFF.

This sequence joins TRBV7-9 and TRBJ1-1; the match to TRBD1 covers 8 bases. The length of the CDR3 is 14 residues. The germline V gene has CDR1 SEHNR and CDR2 FQNEAQ (reference sequence). J gave up 3 bases and V 5 bases, and 5 bases lay outside the gene matches. The CDR3 spells CASSPGGADTEAFF. Written as DNA, the CDR3 is TGTGCCAGCAGCCCAGGGGGCGCGGACACTGAAGCTTTCTTT.

The V and J genes are TRBV5-4 and TRBJ2-7; D not certain. V lost 0 bases and J lost 4, with 2 bases in between. Looked up from germline, CDR1 is SGHNT and CDR2 is YYREEE (reference sequence). The CDR3 sequence is 11 residues long. The CDR3 here is CASSLDYEQYF. The CDR3 DNA follows: TGTGCCAGCAGCTTGGATTACGAGCAGTACTTC.

The genes are TRBV7-9 and TRBJ2-1; 8 nucleotides line up with TRBD2. V gave up 5 bases and J gave up 7 bases; unmatched junction bases: 7. CDR1 is SEHNR and CDR2 is FQNEAQ in the germline V gene (reference sequence). CDR3 length: 14 amino acids. For the CDR3, the DNA is TGTGCCAGCAGCCCAGGACTAGCCGGAAATGAGCAGTTCTTC. The encoded protein is CASSPGLAGNEQFF.

V is TRBV14 and J is TRBJ1-2; 12 bases align to TRBD1. V lost 1 base and J lost 4; bases outside the gene matches: 13. The germline CDR1 and CDR2 sequences are SGHDN and FVKESK. The CDR3 has 19 residues. CDR3 bases: TGTGCCAGCAGCCAAGCAAACCGGGACAGGGGGCCGTTGGCCTATGGCTACACCTTC. Residues: CASSQANRDRGPLAYGYTF.

The chain links TRBV5-4 to TRBJ1-2; no clear D. Trimming cost V 2 bases and J 3 bases, with 20 bases left between them. Germline assignment: CDR1 SGHNT and CDR2 YYREEE (reference sequence). CDR3 size: 17 residues. The CDR3 reads CASSFALGSGIDYGYTF. CDR3 nucleotides: TGTGCCAGCAGCTTCGCCTTGGGTTCGGGGATAGACTATGGCTACACCTTC.

The chain carries TRBV7-3 and TRBJ1-2; the D is unclear. This CDR3 has 15 residues. Germline CDR1 reads SGHTA; CDR2 reads FQGTGA. The V and J ends lost 8 bases and 5 bases respectively, with 21 bases between them. The CDR3 protein is CASREGLAPEYGYTF. The CDR3 nucleotides are TGTGCCAGCCGTGAGGGTCTGGCCCCCGAATATGGCTACACCTTC.

The chain combines TRBV28 with TRBJ1-5, with D tentatively TRBD1 (6 bases). The germline V gene has CDR1 MDHEN and CDR2 SYDVKM. The CDR3 has 13 residues. V lost 5 bases to trimming and J lost 9 bases, with 14 bases between them. In DNA form, the CDR3 reads TGTGCCAGCAGTGGAACAGGGCTCGGGCCCCAGCATTTT. Translation gives CASSGTGLGPQHF.

This rearrangement joins TRBV1 to TRBJ1-5; TRBD1 is the table's D call and was not checked against the DNA. TRBV1 is labeled a pseudogene. The CDR3 has 19 residues. The CDR3: CTSRSPGQGSPCGIKPQHF. The CDR3 DNA is TGCACCAGCAGATCTCCGGGACAGGGCTCTCCCTGCGGCATCAAGCCCCAGCATTTT.

This chain joins TRBV19 and TRBJ2-7, with D possibly TRBD2 on 6 matching bases. The CDR3 totals 14 residues. Trimming removed 3 bases from V and 4 bases from J, with 13 bases in between. From germline, CDR1 is LNHDA and CDR2 SQIVND (reference sequence). CDR3 sequence reads: CASSIGGMGYEQYF. The CDR3 DNA reads TGTGCCAGTAGTATTGGCGGGATGGGGTACGAGCAGTACTTC.

This rearrangement joins TRBV6-6 to TRBJ1-1; possibly TRBD1 for D (6 bases). This CDR3 has 16 amino acids. The V gene lost 6 bases and the J gene lost 1 base, with 18 bases spanning the gap. From germline, CDR1 is MNHNY and CDR2 SVGAGI (reference sequence). CDR3 bases: TGTGCCAGCAGCACTTCAGGGGCTCACACGAACACTGAAGCTTTCTTT. Its protein is CASSTSGAHTNTEAFF.

The V call is TRBV29-1, the J call TRBJ1-2; D is unresolved. Trimming pared 3 bases from V and 4 bases from J, leaving 12 bases between. CDR1 is SQVTM and CDR2 is ANQGSEA in the germline V gene. CDR3 length: 13 residues. This chain's CDR3 is CSVELQIPYGYTF. The DNA of the CDR3 is TGCAGCGTTGAGCTACAGATCCCCTATGGCTACACCTTC. The full variable domain, completed using reference TRBV29-1 and TRBJ1-2, is SAVISQKPSRDICQRGTSLTIQCQVDSQVTMMFWYRQQPGQSLTLIATANQGSEATYESGFVIDKFPISRPNLTFSTLTVSNMSPEDSSIYLCSVELQIPYGYTFGSGTRLTVV.

The chain employs TRBV9 and TRBJ1-1; D is undetermined. CDR1 and CDR2 from the germline V gene are SGDLS and YYNGEE. CDR3 length: 14 amino acids. V dropped 0 bases and J dropped 1 base, with 7 bases sitting between them. Written as DNA, the CDR3 is TGTGCCAGCAGCGTAGACAGACCGAACACTGAAGCTTTCTTT. This codes for CASSVDRPNTEAFF.

The J gene is TRBJ1-5, the V gene TRBV9; D gene unclear. CDR1 and CDR2 from the germline V gene are SGDLS and YYNGEE. V lost 3 bases, J lost 5 bases, and 9 bases lay in between. The CDR3 loop spans 13 amino acids. The CDR3 region is CASSADTDQPQHF. The CDR3 nucleotides are TGTGCCAGCAGCGCCGACACCGATCAGCCCCAGCATTTT.

V gene TRBV13 combines with J gene TRBJ2-1; 9 positions agree with TRBD1. The CDR3 has 14 amino acids. The V and J ends lost 5 bases and 9 bases, in that order; junction bases with no gene match: 8. Germline loops: CDR1 PRHDT, CDR2 FYEKMQ (reference sequence). This CDR3 is CASSHRDRALEQFF. Written as DNA, the CDR3 is TGTGCCAGCAGCCACCGGGACAGGGCCCTTGAGCAGTTCTTC.

The chain couples TRBV28 to TRBJ2-7; D not certain. V lost 6 bases, J lost 4 bases, and 22 bases lay in between. This CDR3 contains 16 residues. Per germline, CDR1 MDHEN and CDR2 SYDVKM. DNA of the CDR3: TGTGCCAGCAGCCACAATGGTGACTGGGTCGGTTACGAGCAGTACTTC. Protein sequence: CASSHNGDWVGYEQYF.

V usage is TRBV28 and J usage is TRBJ2-7, with a tentative D call TRBD1 (6 bases). Trimming shortened V by 3 bases and J by 3 bases, and 21 bases separated the two germline ends. Germline CDR1 MDHEN, CDR2 SYDVKM. The CDR3 sequence is 17 residues long. CDR3 nucleotide sequence: TGTGCCAGCAGTTTGCCACAGGGAAATTCTCTACACTACGAGCAGTACTTC. This gives the protein CASSLPQGNSLHYEQYF.

The genes are TRBV27 and TRBJ2-7, with a tentative D call TRBD1 (5 bases). The germline V and J ends were trimmed by 2 bases and 5 bases, with 7 bases remaining between them. Per germline, CDR1 MNHEY and CDR2 SMNVEV (reference sequence). CDR3 length equals 12 residues. The DNA of the CDR3 is TGTGCCAGCAGTTTAACAGGCAACGAGCAGTACTTC. It codes for CASSLTGNEQYF.

CDR3 region: CASSLGSGELFF. The CDR3 nucleotides are TGTGCCAGCAGCTTAGGGTCCGGGGAGCTGTTTTTT. The chain combines TRBV11-3 with TRBJ2-2; D ambiguous. The V end lost 1 base, the J end lost 6 bases, and 3 bases lay between the germline ends. Germline CDR1 reads SGHNT; CDR2 reads YENEEA. This CDR3 contains 12 residues.

The rearrangement uses TRBV12-1 and TRBJ2-7; the table's D call TRBD2 went unverified against the DNA. TRBV12-1 is labeled a pseudogene. The CDR3 loop spans 16 amino acids. CDR3 protein: CASSPGRLAGVHEQYF. The CDR3 bases are TGTGCCAGCAGCCCCGGCCGACTAGCGGGAGTACACGAGCAGTACTTC.

The genes are TRBV7-9 and TRBJ1-4; tentatively, D is TRBD1 (5 bases). The CDR3 length is 14 residues. Looked up from germline, CDR1 is SEHNR and CDR2 is FQNEAQ (reference sequence). The V gene lost 8 bases and the J gene lost 3 bases, with 13 bases spanning the gap. The CDR3 nucleotides read TGTGCCAGCCCCCCCGGAGGGGCTAATGAAAAACTGTTTTTT. Translation gives CASPPGGANEKLFF.